The following is a T cell receptor (beta chain) sequence with its context. Its antigen is unidentified. These data come from a study of CD8+ T cells in alopecia areata. On the study more broadly: Tofacitinib continued for 6 to 18 months and was then withheld for 6 months. Findings of the study overall: Among the 100 top clones, expanded CD8+ clones, like scalp clonality, were significantly decreased by tofacitinib. Besides other cells, scalp samples also yield sequences of resident alphabeta T cells from normal skin. Clarity of TCR sharing across patients fell short of that in mice, possibly HLA-related.

Documented treatment: oral pan-JAK inhibitor, 5-10 mg twice daily. The CDR3 spans 13 residues. Germline CDR1 reads SEHNR; CDR2 reads FQNEAQ (reference sequence). The V end lost 5 bases, the J end lost 0 bases, and 7 bases lay between the germline ends. The authors extracted RNA and reverse transcribed it into cDNA as the sequencing template. Profiling relied on immunoSEQ multiplex PCR, and the TCRdb table lists in-frame clones only, not all of them. The data show fewer than 100,000 clones, over 70% seen once. The clonotype originates from a human donor with alopecia areata. This material consisted of CD8+ T cells sorted from blood, taken between weeks 43 and 45, from a patient treated with tofacitinib. V is TRBV7-9 and J is TRBJ1-1; D gene uncertain. CDR3: CASSVLMNTEAFF. CDR3 nucleotides: TGTGCCAGCAGCGTCCTGATGAACACTGAAGCTTTCTTT.